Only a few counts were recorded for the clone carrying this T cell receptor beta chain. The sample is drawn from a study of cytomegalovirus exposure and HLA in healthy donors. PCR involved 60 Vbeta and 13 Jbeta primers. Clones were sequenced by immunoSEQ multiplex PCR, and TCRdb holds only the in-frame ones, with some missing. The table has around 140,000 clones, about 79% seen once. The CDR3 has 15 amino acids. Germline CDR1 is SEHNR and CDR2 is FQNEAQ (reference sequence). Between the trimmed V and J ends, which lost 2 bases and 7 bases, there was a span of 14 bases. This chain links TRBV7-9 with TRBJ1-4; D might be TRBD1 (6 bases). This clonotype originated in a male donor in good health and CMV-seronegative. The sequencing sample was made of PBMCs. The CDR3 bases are TGTGCCAGCAGCTTACCAGGGGCTTTCGGTGAAAAACTGTTTTTT. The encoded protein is CASSLPGAFGEKLFF.